Each of the 5 T cell receptor beta chains below was sequenced from the same sample in a study of identical twins (dated by TCRdb to 2015 to 2016). Library construction relied on 5' RACE. Reads for this sample came from an Illumina HiSeq 2000. TCRdb cleaned the public reads at Q25 with fastp, built clones with MiXCR and kept in-frame beta chains. One record per CDR3 amino acid sequence lists the most common genes and DNA. The table for this sample lists 1,800,000 or so distinct CDR3 sequences; more than 30% of them were counted only once. The ten largest account for around 0.3% of the sample. Sequencing used cord blood. The receptors come from a newborn girl in good health.

A word on this clonotype: A read error may be the cause here, since a much bigger clone is one base away. V usage is TRBV6-5 and J usage is TRBJ2-5; TRBD2 matches at 10 bases. The trim removed 5 bases at V and 11 bases at J, leaving 17 bases unmatched. Germline V gene lookup returns CDR1 MNHEY and CDR2 SVGAGI. The CDR3 totals 16 residues. The CDR3 sequence: CASSPGGLADYNEQYF. The DNA of the CDR3 is TGTGCCAGCAGTCCCGGCGGACTAGCGGATTACAATGAGCAGTACTTC.

In the case of this clonotype: At one end, the junction sequence differs from germline, possibly due to a read error. J is TRBJ2-4 and V is TRBV20-1; 9 nucleotides match TRBD2. The J call may be in error: the DNA end matches TRBJ2-7 better. The CDR3 extends over 13 amino acids. From germline, CDR1 is DFQATT and CDR2 SNEGSKA (reference sequence). This chain's CDR3 is CSAISGSSCEQYF. The CDR3 nucleotides read TGCAGTGCGATTAGCGGGAGCTCCTGCGAGCAGTACTTC.

This rearrangement joins TRBV20-1 to TRBJ2-2; TRBD2 might be the D (6 bases). The germline CDR1 and CDR2 sequences are DFQATT and SNEGSKA (reference sequence). Trimming pared 5 bases from V and 6 bases from J, leaving 13 bases between. The CDR3 has 13 residues. CDR3 region: CSAFLPGAGELFF. The CDR3 nucleotides are TGCAGTGCTTTCCTCCCGGGGGCCGGGGAGCTGTTTTTT.

This sequence joins TRBV7-9 and TRBJ1-1; D possibly corresponds to TRBD1 (5 bases). This CDR3 is built from 14 residues. Deletions cut 4 bases from V and 7 bases from J, with 16 bases between. Germline assignment: CDR1 SEHNR and CDR2 FQNEAQ (reference sequence). The chain's CDR3 is CASSSELRALEAFF. CDR3 in DNA: TGTGCCAGCAGCTCGGAACTCAGGGCCCTTGAAGCTTTCTTT.

This clonotype was counted between two and nine times. The chain joins TRBV12-3 or TRBV12-4 to TRBJ2-7; D is perhaps TRBD2 (6 bases). V was trimmed by 7 bases and J by 3 bases, leaving 13 bases between them. The CDR3 sequence is 13 residues long. CDR3 in amino acids: CASTFAGFYEQYF. The CDR3 DNA follows: TGTGCCAGCACCTTTGCGGGGTTCTACGAGCAGTACTTC.